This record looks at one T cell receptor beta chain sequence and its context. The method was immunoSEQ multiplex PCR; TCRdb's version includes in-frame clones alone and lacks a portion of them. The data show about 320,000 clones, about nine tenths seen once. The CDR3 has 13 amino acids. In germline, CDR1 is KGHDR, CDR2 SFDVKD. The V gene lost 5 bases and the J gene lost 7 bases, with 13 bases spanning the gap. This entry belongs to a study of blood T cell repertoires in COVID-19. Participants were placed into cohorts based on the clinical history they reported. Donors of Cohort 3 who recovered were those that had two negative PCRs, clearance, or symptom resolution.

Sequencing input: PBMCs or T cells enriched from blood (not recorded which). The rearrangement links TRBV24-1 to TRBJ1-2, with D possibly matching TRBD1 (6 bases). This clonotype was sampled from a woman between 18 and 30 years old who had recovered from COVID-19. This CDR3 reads CATSGQVSGGYTF. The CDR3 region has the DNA TGTGCCACCAGTGGACAGGTCTCGGGTGGCTACACCTTC.